This is a list of T cell receptor beta chains from one sample in a study of neurological immune-mediated disorders. From the 5' RACE reads, TCRdb called clonotypes with MiXCR, one entry per CDR3 protein. The sample lists 50,000 or so distinct CDR3 sequences, 20% to 30% seen once, with around a quarter in the top ten. The specimen sequenced was PBMCs. The source of these receptors is a woman aged 70 to 79 in good health. The CDR3 runs from the conserved cysteine through the conserved F or W. Each record gives: V gene, clone size, J gene, D gene, CDR3 DNA, CDR3 protein. The D gene is left open where the match is weak. Only some rows state a clone size, as once, few, many or a class for expanded clones.

V gene: TRBV5-5; clone size: few; J gene: TRBJ1-1; D gene: TRBD1; CDR3 DNA: TGTGCCAGCAGCTTGGGACAGGGTATCGGGATGAACACTGAAGCTTTCTTT; CDR3 protein: CASSLGQGIGMNTEAFF
V gene: TRBV7-2; clone size: NA; J gene: TRBJ1-3; D gene: NA; CDR3 DNA: TGTGCCAGCAGCCAACAGCACTCTGGAAACACCATATATTTT; CDR3 protein: CASSQQHSGNTIYF
V gene: TRBV20-1; clone size: many; J gene: TRBJ2-5; D gene: NA; CDR3 DNA: TGCAGTGCTAGGGACTGGGTGACCCAGTACTTC; CDR3 protein: CSARDWVTQYF
V gene: TRBV7-2; clone size: many; J gene: TRBJ2-7; D gene: TRBD2; CDR3 DNA: TGTGCCAGCAGCGCGTCCCTTAGCGGGGGCGCCTACGAGCAGTACTTC; CDR3 protein: CASSASLSGGAYEQYF
V gene: TRBV27; clone size: NA; J gene: TRBJ1-2; D gene: TRBD1; CDR3 DNA: TGTGCCAGCAGTCATGGACAGGGGGCGTATGGCTACACCTTC; CDR3 protein: CASSHGQGAYGYTF
V gene: TRBV5-4; clone size: once; J gene: TRBJ1-5; D gene: TRBD1; CDR3 DNA: TGTGCCAGCAGCCTACAGACAGGGGAGGAACAGCCCCAGCATTTT; CDR3 protein: CASSLQTGEEQPQHF
V gene: TRBV5-1; clone size: many; J gene: TRBJ2-3; D gene: TRBD1; CDR3 DNA: TGCGCCAGCAGCTCCGGGACAGGGATTCGGTGGAGCACAGATACGCAGTATTTT; CDR3 protein: CASSSGTGIRWSTDTQYF
V gene: TRBV20-1; clone size: many; J gene: TRBJ2-4; D gene: NA; CDR3 DNA: TGCAGTGCTAGAGATCGGCAGGGGACGAGCGACCTTCAGTACTTC; CDR3 protein: CSARDRQGTSDLQYF
V gene: TRBV2; clone size: few; J gene: TRBJ2-5; D gene: NA; CDR3 DNA: TGTGCCAGCAGTGAGACGGGGAAACAAGAGACCCAGTACTTC; CDR3 protein: CASSETGKQETQYF
V gene: TRBV7-3; clone size: many; J gene: TRBJ2-3; D gene: TRBD1; CDR3 DNA: TGTGCCAGCAGCTCCGGACAGGGCACTAGCACAGATACGCAGTATTTT; CDR3 protein: CASSSGQGTSTDTQYF
V gene: TRBV5-1; clone size: many; J gene: TRBJ1-1; D gene: NA; CDR3 DNA: TGCGCCAGCCGGGGTTCCCGGGGCGGGGACACTGAAGCTTTCTTT; CDR3 protein: CASRGSRGGDTEAFF
V gene: TRBV20-1; clone size: NA; J gene: TRBJ2-7; D gene: NA; CDR3 DNA: TGCAGTGTGCCCCGGGACGTCTACTCCTACGAGCAGTACTTC; CDR3 protein: CSVPRDVYSYEQYF
V gene: TRBV20-1; clone size: NA; J gene: TRBJ1-2; D gene: NA; CDR3 DNA: TGCAGTGCTTCTCCGGCAGGCTATGGCTACACCTTC; CDR3 protein: CSASPAGYGYTF
V gene: TRBV14; clone size: few; J gene: TRBJ2-1; D gene: NA; CDR3 DNA: TGTGCCAGCAGCCTGAGAGCGGGCCAATACCAGTTCTTC; CDR3 protein: CASSLRAGQYQFF
V gene: TRBV7-2; clone size: many; J gene: TRBJ2-1; D gene: NA; CDR3 DNA: TGTGCCAGCAGCCGGAAAGGTGCCTACAATGAGCAGTTCTTC; CDR3 protein: CASSRKGAYNEQFF
V gene: TRBV11-1; clone size: NA; J gene: TRBJ1-1; D gene: NA; CDR3 DNA: TGTGCCAGCAGCTTAGGAACCCGGCGGATGAACACTGAAGCTTTCTTT; CDR3 protein: CASSLGTRRMNTEAFF
V gene: TRBV7-6; clone size: many; J gene: TRBJ2-7; D gene: NA; CDR3 DNA: TGTGCCAGCAGCTTAGGGGGCCTAGGGGGAGGGTACGTCGAGCAGTACTTC; CDR3 protein: CASSLGGLGGGYVEQYF
V gene: TRBV18; clone size: NA; J gene: TRBJ1-5; D gene: NA; CDR3 DNA: TGTGCCAGCTCACCGCAGGCGAATCAGCCCCAGCATTTT; CDR3 protein: CASSPQANQPQHF
V gene: TRBV20-1; clone size: many; J gene: TRBJ2-7; D gene: TRBD1; CDR3 DNA: TGCAGTGCCGACAAACAGGGGTCCTACGAGCAGTACTTC; CDR3 protein: CSADKQGSYEQYF
V gene: TRBV19; clone size: NA; J gene: TRBJ2-4; D gene: NA; CDR3 DNA: TGTGCCAGTTGGGACCGTAGGAGTAACATTCAGTACTTC; CDR3 protein: CASWDRRSNIQYF
V gene: TRBV4-1; clone size: many; J gene: TRBJ2-7; D gene: NA; CDR3 DNA: TGCGCCAGCAGCCAAGTAGGACTCGACTTATCCTACGAGCAGTACTTC; CDR3 protein: CASSQVGLDLSYEQYF
V gene: TRBV20-1; clone size: many; J gene: TRBJ1-6; D gene: NA; CDR3 DNA: TGCAGTGCTAGAGGGCTCGTAGGGAGGGATTCACCCCTCCACTTT; CDR3 protein: CSARGLVGRDSPLHF
V gene: TRBV20-1; clone size: NA; J gene: TRBJ2-3; D gene: NA; CDR3 DNA: TGCAGCGCTATACCCGGGGGTGATACGCAGTATTTT; CDR3 protein: CSAIPGGDTQYF
V gene: TRBV4-3; clone size: once; J gene: TRBJ2-6; D gene: TRBD1; CDR3 DNA: TGCGCCAGCAGCGGCCGGTACAGGGACAGTAGCTCTGGGGCCAACGTCCTGACTTTC; CDR3 protein: CASSGRYRDSSSGANVLTF
V gene: TRBV30; clone size: many; J gene: TRBJ2-5; D gene: NA; CDR3 DNA: TGTGCCTTTGAGGAGTACTACAAAGAGACCCAGTACTTC; CDR3 protein: CAFEEYYKETQYF
V gene: TRBV5-1; clone size: many; J gene: TRBJ1-4; D gene: NA; CDR3 DNA: TGCGCCAGCAGCTTCGGTCTTGGGGTTGAAAAACTGTTTTTT; CDR3 protein: CASSFGLGVEKLFF
V gene: TRBV7-9; clone size: many; J gene: TRBJ2-2; D gene: NA; CDR3 DNA: TGTGCCAGCATTGGTCGGCAGGGTGCCGGGGAGCTGTTTTTT; CDR3 protein: CASIGRQGAGELFF
V gene: TRBV3-1; clone size: many; J gene: TRBJ1-2; D gene: NA; CDR3 DNA: TGTGCCAGCAGACAGGGTACCGACTATGGCTACACCTTC; CDR3 protein: CASRQGTDYGYTF
V gene: TRBV12-3/TRBV12-4; clone size: NA; J gene: TRBJ2-3; D gene: TRBD1; CDR3 DNA: TGTGCCAGCAGTGTGACAGGGGCTAGCACAGATACGCAGTATTTT; CDR3 protein: CASSVTGASTDTQYF
V gene: TRBV7-9; clone size: many; J gene: TRBJ2-6; D gene: NA; CDR3 DNA: TGTGCCAGCAGCTTAGGCTACTCTGGGGCCAACGTCCTGACTTTC; CDR3 protein: CASSLGYSGANVLTF
V gene: TRBV5-1; clone size: many; J gene: TRBJ2-2; D gene: NA; CDR3 DNA: TGCGCCAGCAGCCTACCCCAAGGGGCCGACACCGGGGAGCTGTTTTTT; CDR3 protein: CASSLPQGADTGELFF
V gene: TRBV28; clone size: NA; J gene: TRBJ2-7; D gene: NA; CDR3 DNA: TGTGCCAGCAGTCCTTACACGGGACTCCAGGGCTACGAGCAGTACTTC; CDR3 protein: CASSPYTGLQGYEQYF
V gene: TRBV7-2; clone size: many; J gene: TRBJ2-1; D gene: NA; CDR3 DNA: TGTGCCAGCAGCTTTAGACGGGAGAGTGAGCAGTTCTTC; CDR3 protein: CASSFRRESEQFF
V gene: TRBV9; clone size: many; J gene: TRBJ2-2; D gene: NA; CDR3 DNA: TGTGCCAGCAGCCCCACCCTGGCGGGTATCGGGGAGCTGTTTTTT; CDR3 protein: CASSPTLAGIGELFF
V gene: TRBV5-5; clone size: NA; J gene: TRBJ2-3; D gene: NA; CDR3 DNA: TGTGCCAGCAGCAAGGACCCCCCACTAGCCACAGATACGCAGTATTTT; CDR3 protein: CASSKDPPLATDTQYF
V gene: TRBV10-2; clone size: few; J gene: TRBJ1-4; D gene: TRBD1; CDR3 DNA: TGCGCCAGCGGCGGGACAGGGGGCGGTGAAAAACTGTTTTTT; CDR3 protein: CASGGTGGGEKLFF
V gene: TRBV2; clone size: NA; J gene: TRBJ2-3; D gene: NA; CDR3 DNA: TGTGCCAGCAGTGAAGCGCTTTCAGACAGGGAGGGGACAGATACGCAGTATTTT; CDR3 protein: CASSEALSDREGTDTQYF
V gene: TRBV5-1; clone size: NA; J gene: TRBJ2-3; D gene: NA; CDR3 DNA: TGCGCCAGCAGCCCCCGGGGGAGTGGGGCTAGCACAGATACGCAGTATTTT; CDR3 protein: CASSPRGSGASTDTQYF
V gene: TRBV10-3; clone size: many; J gene: TRBJ2-7; D gene: TRBD2; CDR3 DNA: TGTGCCACGGGGGGGGCCGATACCTACGAGCAGTACTTC; CDR3 protein: CATGGADTYEQYF
V gene: TRBV4-1; clone size: many; J gene: TRBJ2-1; D gene: TRBD2; CDR3 DNA: TGCGCCAGCAGTAGCGGGAGCTCCTACAATGAGCAGTTCTTC; CDR3 protein: CASSSGSSYNEQFF
V gene: TRBV28; clone size: many; J gene: TRBJ1-2; D gene: NA; CDR3 DNA: TGTGCCAGCAGTTTGGGGGGGGCTAACTATGGCTACACCTTC; CDR3 protein: CASSLGGANYGYTF
V gene: TRBV28; clone size: many; J gene: TRBJ1-6; D gene: NA; CDR3 DNA: TGTGCCAGCTTCCCGCATAGGGGGGACGCACCCCTCCACTTT; CDR3 protein: CASFPHRGDAPLHF
V gene: TRBV6-2/TRBV6-3; clone size: many; J gene: TRBJ2-4; D gene: TRBD2; CDR3 DNA: TGTGCCAGCAGTTACCCCATCCTAGCGGGGTTGCCAAAAAACATTCAGTACTTC; CDR3 protein: CASSYPILAGLPKNIQYF
V gene: TRBV27; clone size: NA; J gene: TRBJ2-7; D gene: NA; CDR3 DNA: TGTGCCAGCAGTTTATCCTACGGCATCATCTACGAGCAGTACTTC; CDR3 protein: CASSLSYGIIYEQYF
V gene: TRBV7-2; clone size: many; J gene: TRBJ2-7; D gene: NA; CDR3 DNA: TGTGCCAGCAGCCTAAGGGCAGGACTCTCCTACGAGCAGTACTTC; CDR3 protein: CASSLRAGLSYEQYF
V gene: TRBV24-1; clone size: NA; J gene: TRBJ1-2; D gene: TRBD1; CDR3 DNA: TGTGCCACCAGTGAGTCCGGGACAGGGACGCGTGACGGCTACACCTTC; CDR3 protein: CATSESGTGTRDGYTF
V gene: TRBV11-1; clone size: many; J gene: TRBJ2-5; D gene: NA; CDR3 DNA: TGTGCCAGCAGCTCTCCACAAGGAGGGGAGACCCAGTACTTC; CDR3 protein: CASSSPQGGETQYF
V gene: TRBV20-1; clone size: many; J gene: TRBJ2-1; D gene: TRBD1; CDR3 DNA: TGCAGTGCCGATAGAGGGGGCCAGCAGTTCTTC; CDR3 protein: CSADRGGQQFF
V gene: TRBV27; clone size: many; J gene: TRBJ2-1; D gene: TRBD1; CDR3 DNA: TGTGCCAGCAGTCTAACCGGGACAGTTTACAATGAGCAGTTCTTC; CDR3 protein: CASSLTGTVYNEQFF
V gene: TRBV6-5; clone size: NA; J gene: TRBJ2-3; D gene: NA; CDR3 DNA: TGTGCCAGCAGTGAGCGGTCAAAGGGGGATACGCAGTATTTT; CDR3 protein: CASSERSKGDTQYF
V gene: TRBV7-2; clone size: many; J gene: TRBJ1-3; D gene: NA; CDR3 DNA: TGTGCCAGCAGCCCGTCCCAGGGCGTAGCTGGAAACACCATATATTTT; CDR3 protein: CASSPSQGVAGNTIYF
V gene: TRBV12-5; clone size: many; J gene: TRBJ2-3; D gene: TRBD2; CDR3 DNA: TGTGCTAGTGGTTTCGCCAGCGGGACTTACACAGATACGCAGTATTTT; CDR3 protein: CASGFASGTYTDTQYF
V gene: TRBV12-3/TRBV12-4; clone size: many; J gene: TRBJ2-2; D gene: NA; CDR3 DNA: TGTGCCAGCAGCCTATCCCGGGACGGAGGAGAGTCCCTGTTTTTT; CDR3 protein: CASSLSRDGGESLFF
V gene: TRBV5-1; clone size: many; J gene: TRBJ2-7; D gene: NA; CDR3 DNA: TGCGCCAGCAGCGTCGGGACCGGGACGGTCTCCTACGAGCAGTACTTC; CDR3 protein: CASSVGTGTVSYEQYF